Shown below are 32 T cell receptor beta chains from a single sample sequenced in a study of blood T cell repertoires in COVID-19 (dated by TCRdb to the early 2020s). The method behind the library was the immunoSEQ multiplex PCR assay. TCRdb took over this immuneACCESS table, retaining in-frame rearrangements with V and J assigned. Such tables are incomplete; in checked studies, under half of the missing clones stem from an unresolved V gene, and the remainder is unexplained. In all, the sample holds around 300,000 clones, and 75% to 90% of those were seen once. 0.94% of the sample comes from the top ten. The sequenced sample was peripheral blood. The receptor set was obtained from a woman in her thirties or forties who had recovered from COVID-19.

The V gene is TRBV27, the J gene TRBJ2-1; 9 bases map to TRBD2. J was trimmed by 7 bases and V by 5 bases; bases with no gene match: 6. The CDR3 totals 14 residues. Germline CDR1 reads MNHEY; CDR2 reads SMNVEV (reference sequence). The CDR3 spells CASSPGLAINEQFF. The DNA for the CDR3 is TGTGCCAGCAGTCCTGGACTAGCGATAAATGAGCAGTTCTTC.

This chain joins TRBV28 and TRBJ1-5; maybe TRBD1 (5 bases). CDR3 length equals 13 residues. Trimming pared 6 bases from V and 2 bases from J, leaving 8 bases between. CDR1 is MDHEN, CDR2 SYDVKM, per germline. The CDR3 spells CASRKQGNQPQHF. DNA for the CDR3: TGTGCCAGCAGAAAACAGGGCAATCAGCCCCAGCATTTT.

The chain has TRBV5-1 and TRBJ2-1; the match to TRBD2 covers 11 bases. Germline CDR1 SGHRS, CDR2 YFSETQ. The V segment lost 4 bases and the J segment 4 bases; nucleotides outside the gene matches: 7. The CDR3 is 16 amino acids. The CDR3 DNA follows: TGCGCCAGCAGCGGAGGGGGACTAGCGGCTTACAATGAGCAGTTCTTC. Its translation: CASSGGGLAAYNEQFF.

This chain's CDR3 is CASSPPGGGYTF. The DNA for the CDR3 is TGTGCCAGCAGTCCCCCGGGGGGGGGCTACACCTTC. The rearrangement links TRBV27 to TRBJ1-2, with a tentative D call TRBD1 (5 bases). This CDR3 spans 12 amino acids. Per the germline V gene, CDR1 is MNHEY and CDR2 is SMNVEV (reference sequence). The V end lost 5 bases, the J end lost 8 bases, and 12 bases lay between the germline ends.

The chain is built from TRBV11-3 and TRBJ2-6; TRBD1 aligns across 9 bases. This CDR3 region has 17 residues. CDR1 SGHNT and CDR2 YENEEA come from the germline V gene. The V segment lost 5 bases and the J segment 0 bases; nucleotides outside the gene matches: 5. The CDR3 spells CASSAGQGPSGANVLTF. The DNA of the CDR3 is TGTGCCAGCAGCGCGGGACAGGGTCCCTCTGGGGCCAACGTCCTGACTTTC.

The V gene is TRBV7-3, the J gene TRBJ2-3, with a possible D match to TRBD1 (7 bases). V lost 5 bases and J lost 5, with 17 bases in between. From germline, CDR1 is SGHTA and CDR2 FQGTGA. The CDR3 is made up of 15 amino acids. The CDR3 DNA is TGTGCCAGCAGCCCGCAGACAGGGACTGTAGATACGCAGTATTTT. Translated, it gives CASSPQTGTVDTQYF.

The gene calls are TRBV6-5 and TRBJ1-6; a possible D gene is TRBD1 (6 bases). CDR1 and CDR2 (germline): MNHEY, SVGAGI. V lost 6 bases to trimming and J lost 3 bases, with 9 bases between them. The CDR3 has 14 residues. The CDR3 DNA sequence: TGTGCCAGCAGGGACAGCGTCTATAATTCACCCCTCCACTTT. Its protein is CASRDSVYNSPLHF.

The V and J genes are TRBV5-4 and TRBJ1-2; 8 nucleotides align to TRBD1. Germline V gene sequence: CDR1 SGHNT, CDR2 YYREEE (reference sequence). This CDR3 comprises 14 residues. The junction had 12 bases not matched to a gene; V was cut back by 6 bases and J by 8 bases. CDR3 amino acids: CASIRTGSGIGYTF. In nucleotides, the CDR3 is TGTGCCAGCATCAGGACAGGGAGTGGAATAGGCTACACCTTC.

The CDR3 here is CASSSKDRKNEKLFF. The CDR3 DNA sequence: TGTGCCAGCAGCTCAAAGGACAGAAAAAATGAAAAACTGTTTTTT. The chain uses TRBV11-3 and TRBJ1-4; a possible D gene is TRBD1 (6 bases). Trimming took off 4 bases at V and 5 bases at J, with 14 bases between the two ends. This CDR3 has 15 residues. Germline assignment: CDR1 SGHNT and CDR2 YENEEA. Using reference TRBV11-3 and TRBJ1-4 for the parts outside the CDR3, the full variable domain is EAGVVQSPRYKIIEKKQPVAFWCNPISGHNTLYWYLQNLGQGPELLIRYENEEAVDDSQLPKDRFSAERLKGVDSTLKIQPAELGDSAVYLCASSSKDRKNEKLFFGSGTQLSVL.

The rearrangement uses TRBV5-1 and TRBJ2-1; 7 nucleotides align to TRBD1. Germline V gene lookup returns CDR1 SGHRS and CDR2 YFSETQ. Unmatched junction bases numbered 3, after V lost 1 base and J lost 2 bases. The CDR3 sequence is 15 residues long. The CDR3 DNA reads TGCGCCAGCAGCTTGTGGCAGGGGGCCTACAATGAGCAGTTCTTC. This translates into CASSLWQGAYNEQFF.

The chain combines TRBV4-1 with TRBJ2-5; the match to TRBD2 covers 13 bases. Unmatched junction bases numbered 14, after V lost 3 bases and J lost 4 bases. Germline V CDR1 and CDR2: MGHRA, YSYEKL. CDR3 length: 19 amino acids. The CDR3 DNA reads as TGCGCCAGCAGCCAGGGACGGGGACTAGCGGGAACCTGGGGAGAGACCCAGTACTTC. The encoded protein is CASSQGRGLAGTWGETQYF.

This rearrangement joins TRBV14 to TRBJ1-4; maybe TRBD1 (5 bases). V was cut by 2 bases and J by 6 bases, with 16 bases left in between. The V gene's germline CDR1 is SGHDN and CDR2 FVKESK. The CDR3 totals 16 residues. CDR3 DNA: TGTGCCAGCAGCCAACAGGGTTATGGGTCCCATGAAAAACTGTTTTTT. Protein product: CASSQQGYGSHEKLFF.

The chain links TRBV7-3 to TRBJ2-6; 8 positions agree with TRBD1. Per the germline V gene, CDR1 is SGHTA and CDR2 is FQGTGA. The CDR3 loop spans 19 amino acids. After removal of 1 base from V and 0 bases from J, the junction contained 8 bases not matched to a gene. CDR3 coding DNA: TGTGCCAGCAGCTTAAAGGCAGGGGGCTCCCTCTCTGGGGCCAACGTCCTGACTTTC. Residues: CASSLKAGGSLSGANVLTF.

This sequence joins TRBV6-2 or TRBV6-3 and TRBJ2-1; 14 bases agree with TRBD2. V gave up 4 bases and J gave up 10 bases; unmatched junction bases: 12. CDR1 and CDR2 from the germline V gene are MNHEY and SVGEGT. This CDR3 has 17 residues. The CDR3, as DNA: TGTGCCAGCAGTTTCCCCTGGGGACTAGCGGGAGCCCCCGAGCAGTTCTTC. Residues: CASSFPWGLAGAPEQFF.

This chain connects TRBV6-5 to TRBJ2-7; 7 positions agree with TRBD1. The ends lost 5 bases at V and 2 bases at J; junction bases unmatched: 6. This CDR3 is 14 amino acids long. CDR1 is MNHEY, CDR2 SVGAGI, per germline. CDR3 sequence: CASSPWDRTYEQYF. The DNA for the CDR3 is TGTGCCAGCAGTCCCTGGGACAGAACCTACGAGCAGTACTTC.

The J gene is TRBJ1-6, the V gene TRBV30; tentatively, D is TRBD1 (5 bases). The germline V gene has CDR1 GTSNPN and CDR2 SVGIG (reference sequence). The ends were cut back, 1 base at V and 9 bases at J, with 10 bases in the middle. This CDR3 is built from 13 residues. The CDR3, as DNA: TGTGCCTGGAGTGACCAGGGAGGTTCACCCCTCCACTTT. It translates to CAWSDQGGSPLHF.

V usage is TRBV28 and J usage is TRBJ2-3; D ambiguous. The CDR3 runs to 14 residues. The ends were cut back, 3 bases at V and 5 bases at J, with 12 bases in the middle. Per germline, CDR1 MDHEN and CDR2 SYDVKM. The CDR3 loop is CASSFRLGRDTQYF. For the CDR3, the DNA is TGTGCCAGCAGTTTCCGGCTAGGTAGAGATACGCAGTATTTT.

V is TRBV29-1 and J is TRBJ2-5, with D possibly being TRBD1 (6 bases). CDR3 length: 13 amino acids. CDR1 SQVTM and CDR2 ANQGSEA come from the germline V gene. Deletions cut 4 bases from V and 2 bases from J, with 11 bases between. The CDR3 reads CSVAVTGQETQYF. The CDR3 region has the DNA TGCAGCGTTGCCGTCACAGGGCAAGAGACCCAGTACTTC. The whole variable domain, filled in from reference TRBV29-1 and TRBJ2-5, reads SAVISQKPSRDICQRGTSLTIQCQVDSQVTMMFWYRQQPGQSLTLIATANQGSEATYESGFVIDKFPISRPNLTFSTLTVSNMSPEDSSIYLCSVAVTGQETQYFGPGTRLLVL.

This chain links TRBV5-1 with TRBJ2-3, with 10 bases matching TRBD2. The CDR3 consists of 17 residues. V was pared by 0 bases and J by 2 bases, with 6 bases of the junction left unmatched. The germline V gene encodes CDR1 SGHRS and CDR2 YFSETQ. The CDR3 protein is CASSLGPGLAHTDTQYF. The DNA for the CDR3 is TGCGCCAGCAGCTTGGGCCCGGGACTAGCGCACACAGATACGCAGTATTTT.

The rearrangement uses TRBV2 and TRBJ2-7; the D gene is possibly TRBD2 (5 bases). CDR1 and CDR2 (germline): SNHLY, FYNNEI. The CDR3 is made up of 14 amino acids. Trimming took 5 bases from V and 5 from J, leaving 16 bases between them. The DNA of the CDR3 is TGTGCCAGCAGTAAGGGAGAATATATGGACGAGCAGTACTTC. Translated: CASSKGEYMDEQYF.

The genes are TRBV6-6 and TRBJ2-5, with D possibly matching TRBD1 (5 bases). The V and J ends lost 5 bases and 4 bases respectively, with 14 bases between them. This CDR3 comprises 14 residues. From germline, CDR1 is MNHNY and CDR2 SVGAGI (reference sequence). In nucleotides, the CDR3 is TGTGCCAGCAGTCCCGTGGGGCTCGGAGAGACCCAGTACTTC. It specifies CASSPVGLGETQYF.

The chain has TRBV9 and TRBJ2-5; TRBD2 is a possible D gene (6 bases). Trimming removed 0 bases from V and 2 bases from J, with 11 bases in between. The germline V gene has CDR1 SGDLS and CDR2 YYNGEE. The CDR3 length is 15 residues. CDR3: CASSVVGREQETQYF. DNA of the CDR3: TGTGCCAGCAGCGTAGTGGGACGGGAGCAAGAGACCCAGTACTTC.

V usage is TRBV11-2 and J usage is TRBJ2-2; possible D gene TRBD2, 5 bases. V was cut by 8 bases and J by 1 base, with 17 bases left in between. Germline lookup yields CDR1 SGHAT and CDR2 FQNNGV. This CDR3 is 16 amino acids long. The CDR3 coding sequence is TGTGCCAGCCGGATAGAGGGAATAAGGAACACCGGGGAGCTGTTTTTT. This gives the protein CASRIEGIRNTGELFF.

The chain links TRBV3-1 (or the pseudogene TRBV3-2) to TRBJ2-7; 10 positions match TRBD2. Germline-derived CDR1 and CDR2 are LGHDT and YNNKEL (reference sequence). This CDR3 has 16 residues. With 4 bases clipped from V and 0 bases from J, the junction kept 6 bases outside the gene matches. The CDR3 DNA reads as TGTGCCAGCAGCCCTAGCGGGAGAGGGCGCTCCTACGAGCAGTACTTC. This encodes CASSPSGRGRSYEQYF.

This chain links TRBV11-3 with TRBJ2-5; the match to TRBD1 covers 7 bases. Trimming removed 10 bases from V and 2 bases from J; junction bases left unmatched: 4. CDR1 and CDR2 from the germline V gene are SGHNT and YENEEA. CDR3 size: 12 residues. The CDR3 sequence is CATKGQQETQYF. DNA for the CDR3: TGTGCCACCAAGGGACAGCAAGAGACCCAGTACTTC.

J is TRBJ2-7 and V is TRBV7-2; D gene ambiguous. The length of the CDR3 is 13 residues. The germline CDR1 and CDR2 sequences are SGHTA and FQGNSA. V shed 2 bases and J shed 1 base, with 6 bases lying between them. This CDR3 is CASSLIQSYEQYF. CDR3 nucleotide sequence: TGTGCCAGCAGCTTAATACAGTCCTACGAGCAGTACTTC.

J is TRBJ2-7 and V is TRBV18; TRBD2 aligns across 9 bases. Germline CDR1 is KGHSH and CDR2 is LQKENI. J was trimmed by 3 bases and V by 4 bases; bases with no gene match: 4. CDR3 size: 14 residues. Written as DNA, the CDR3 is TGTGCCAGCTCACGGACTAGCGAATACTACGAGCAGTACTTC. As protein: CASSRTSEYYEQYF. The complete variable domain, with remaining parts taken from reference TRBV18 and TRBJ2-7, reads NAGVMQNPRHLVRRRGQEARLRCSPMKGHSHVYWYRQLPEEGLKFMVYLQKENIIDESGMPKERFSAEFPKEGPSILRIQQVVRGDSAAYFCASSRTSEYYEQYFGPGTRLTVT.

This sequence joins TRBV7-2 and TRBJ2-7; 9 bases are shared with TRBD1. Germline trimming cut 0 bases from V and 6 bases from J; bases unmatched to any gene: 9. The CDR3 has 16 amino acids. Germline V lookup: CDR1 SGHTA, CDR2 FQGNSA. The CDR3 DNA sequence: TGTGCCAGCAGCTTAGCAGGGGTACAGGGGGCGGCCGAGCAGTACTTC. Translated, it gives CASSLAGVQGAAEQYF.

The gene calls are TRBV5-1 and TRBJ2-5; perhaps TRBD1 as D (6 bases). Germline assignment: CDR1 SGHRS and CDR2 YFSETQ. The CDR3 contains 17 residues. The V end was cut by 3 bases, the J end by 4 bases, with 22 bases between. The CDR3 protein is CASSSDEGTRGRETQYF. CDR3 DNA sequence: TGCGCCAGCAGCTCGGATGAGGGGACAAGGGGGAGAGAGACCCAGTACTTC.

This sequence joins TRBV7-2 and TRBJ1-2; a possible D gene is TRBD1 (5 bases). The CDR3 spans 15 residues. V gave up 5 bases and J gave up 7 bases, with 20 bases separating them. CDR1 is SGHTA, CDR2 FQGNSA, per germline. CDR3 region: CASSGGLQPQGGYTF. CDR3 bases: TGTGCCAGCAGCGGGGGACTTCAACCCCAGGGTGGCTACACCTTC. Using reference TRBV7-2 and TRBJ1-2 for the parts outside the CDR3, the full variable domain is GAGVSQSPSNKVTEKGKDVELRCDPISGHTALYWYRQSLGQGLEFLIYFQGNSAPDKSGLPSDRFSAERTGGSVSTLTIQRTQQEDSAVYLCASSGGLQPQGGYTFGSGTRLTVV.

The V gene is TRBV5-4, the J gene TRBJ2-1; 9 bases agree with TRBD2. The V segment lost 2 bases and the J segment 4 bases; nucleotides outside the gene matches: 4. Germline-derived CDR1 and CDR2 are SGHNT and YYREEE (reference sequence). CDR3 length: 15 amino acids. Written as DNA, the CDR3 is TGTGCCAGCAGCTTATCCCTAGCGGGGTACAATGAGCAGTTCTTC. Its protein product is CASSLSLAGYNEQFF.

Turning to this clone: Germline is not matched at one junction end, which may reflect a read error. The chain recombines TRBV7-7 with TRBJ2-3, with TRBD2 identical over 9 bases. The CDR3 is 16 residues long. Per germline, CDR1 SSHAT and CDR2 FNYEAQ (reference sequence). Here the CDR3 reads CASSLNAGGGTDTQYF. The CDR3 bases are TGTGCTAGCAGCTTAAACGCGGGAGGGGGCACAGATACGCAGTATTTT.